Below are 17 T cell receptor beta chains sequenced from a single sample in a study of CD8 T cells in ankylosing spondylitis. Points from the study as a whole: A TCR beta motif made of 7 to 9 highly homologous variants seemed typical of ankylosing spondylitis blood.

A single record per CDR3 protein comes from TCRdb applying MiXCR to the 5' RACE reads. The data contain 400,000 or so distinct CDR3 sequences, around 26% of them seen just once; the ten biggest clones take up 0.89%. No antigen is known for these receptors. Sequenced: blood, either unsorted or a sorted T cell fraction (not recorded which). The source of these receptors is a male donor with ankylosing spondylitis.

The chain recombines TRBV20-1 with TRBJ2-2; 7 positions match TRBD2. Looked up from germline, CDR1 is DFQATT and CDR2 is SNEGSKA (reference sequence). This CDR3 region has 13 residues. V was clipped by 5 bases and J by 1 base; unmatched bases: 1. CDR3 nucleotide sequence: TGCAGTGCTTGGGAGGGGAACACCGGGGAGCTGTTTTTT. Amino acid sequence: CSAWEGNTGELFF.

This clonotype was recorded a few times. The chain recombines TRBV29-1 with TRBJ2-7; D is possibly TRBD1 or TRBD2 (5 bases each). The CDR3 is made up of 12 amino acids. V gave up 6 bases and J gave up 2 bases, with 11 bases separating them. Germline V gives CDR1 SQVTM, CDR2 ANQGSEA. CDR3: CSVGTVAYEQYF. The CDR3 nucleotides read TGCAGCGTGGGGACCGTGGCCTACGAGCAGTACTTC.

The gene calls are TRBV5-1 and TRBJ2-4, with D possibly TRBD1 on 5 matching bases. Germline V lookup: CDR1 SGHRS, CDR2 YFSETQ. V lost 4 bases, J lost 2 bases, and 10 bases lay in between. This CDR3 has 14 residues. The CDR3 loop is CASSVDSSKNIQYF. The CDR3 nucleotides read TGCGCCAGCAGCGTCGACAGTTCCAAAAACATTCAGTACTTC.

In its sample, this clonotype was seen a few times. The chain joins TRBV7-2 to TRBJ2-1; D is unresolved. V was trimmed by 2 bases and J by 8 bases, leaving 16 bases between them. Germline CDR1 and CDR2: SGHTA and FQGNSA. There are 15 residues in the CDR3. This chain's CDR3 is CASSLRAPSNYEQFF. The DNA of the CDR3 is TGTGCCAGCAGCTTAAGAGCCCCTAGTAACTATGAGCAGTTCTTC.

V usage is TRBV3-1 and J usage is TRBJ2-1; 8 nucleotides align to TRBD1. This CDR3 comprises 18 residues. V lost 3 bases and J lost 7; bases outside the gene matches: 17. The germline V gene has CDR1 LGHDT and CDR2 YNNKEL (reference sequence). As DNA, the CDR3 is TGTGCCAGCAGCCAGAGACCACCTGACAGGGGAATTAGGAATGAGCAGTTCTTC. Protein: CASSQRPPDRGIRNEQFF.

This clonotype has more than one count but fewer than ten. This sequence joins TRBV14 and TRBJ1-2; TRBD1 is a possible D gene (5 bases). V lost 4 bases and J 8 bases, leaving 14 bases between the germline ends. This CDR3 is 13 amino acids long. The germline CDR1 and CDR2 sequences are SGHDN and FVKESK. The CDR3 region is CASSPGGTPGYTF. In DNA, the CDR3 is TGTGCCAGCAGCCCCGGGGGAACTCCGGGCTACACCTTC.

This clonotype was counted between two and nine times. The chain couples TRBV15 to TRBJ2-1, with 7 bases that match TRBD2. Germline CDR1 LNHNV, CDR2 YYDKDF (reference sequence). This CDR3 region has 15 residues. The V and J ends lost 0 bases and 4 bases, in that order; junction bases with no gene match: 3. CDR3 sequence: CATSREASGYNEQFF. The CDR3 bases are TGTGCCACCAGCAGAGAGGCTAGCGGATACAATGAGCAGTTCTTC.

This clonotype was found a few times. The chain is built from TRBV7-2 and TRBJ1-6; D is undetermined. Germline CDR1 and CDR2: SGHTA and FQGNSA. The V and J ends lost 3 bases and 6 bases respectively, with 15 bases between them. This CDR3 spans 16 amino acids. This CDR3 reads CASSLGQSPINSPLHF. In DNA, the CDR3 is TGTGCCAGCAGCTTGGGCCAGTCCCCCATTAATTCACCCCTCCACTTT.

V and J are TRBV7-2 and TRBJ1-5; D unclear. This CDR3 is built from 15 residues. Germline V gene lookup returns CDR1 SGHTA and CDR2 FQGNSA. The V gene lost 5 bases and the J gene lost 1 base, with 12 bases spanning the gap. The CDR3 bases are TGTGCCAGCAGCGCAAAGAGCGTAAGCAATCAGCCCCAGCATTTT. Residues: CASSAKSVSNQPQHF.

In this sample, this clonotype turned up many times. The J gene is TRBJ2-7, the V gene TRBV4-2, with 14 bases that match TRBD2. The CDR3 has 19 amino acids. The junction had 10 bases not matched to a gene; V was cut back by 3 bases and J by 0 bases. Germline CDR1 reads LGHNA; CDR2 reads YNFKEQ. In DNA form, the CDR3 reads TGTGCCAGCAGCCACGCTGGGGGACTAGCGGGAGCAAGCTCCTACGAGCAGTACTTC. It codes for CASSHAGGLAGASSYEQYF.

This clonotype was observed a few times. The CDR3 protein is CASSHDTGGTEAFF. The CDR3 DNA reads as TGTGCCAGCAGCCATGATACAGGGGGGACTGAAGCTTTCTTT. The V gene is TRBV3-1, the J gene TRBJ1-1; 8 bases agree with TRBD1. CDR1 is LGHDT and CDR2 is YNNKEL in the germline V gene (reference sequence). The CDR3 has 14 residues. J lost 5 bases, V lost 3 bases, and 5 bases had no gene match.

The chain is built from TRBV7-6 and TRBJ2-3, with D unclear. CDR1 SGHVS and CDR2 FNYEAQ come from the germline V gene. The CDR3 runs 14 residues. Trimming took off 5 bases at V and 0 bases at J, with 9 bases between the two ends. The CDR3 sequence is CASSLTWSTDTQYF. The CDR3 region has the DNA TGTGCCAGCAGCCTGACTTGGAGCACAGATACGCAGTATTTT.

The chain is built from TRBV20-1 and TRBJ1-5, with D possibly being TRBD1 (6 bases). The CDR3 runs 15 residues. V lost 6 bases, J lost 4 bases, and 19 bases lay in between. Germline CDR1 reads DFQATT; CDR2 reads SNEGSKA (reference sequence). CDR3: CSAPSGLGTNQPQHF. The CDR3 DNA reads as TGCAGTGCCCCATCCGGCCTGGGGACAAATCAGCCCCAGCATTTT.

J is TRBJ2-5 and V is TRBV10-3; D is ambiguous. Looked up from germline, CDR1 is ENHRY and CDR2 is SYGVKD. The CDR3 runs to 13 residues. V lost 2 bases to trimming and J lost 7 bases, with 11 bases between them. The DNA of the CDR3 is TGTGCCATCAGTGAGGGGATCGAGGCGACCCAGTACTTC. Amino acids: CAISEGIEATQYF.

This clonotype was found many times. V gene TRBV6-1 combines with J gene TRBJ2-3; D is perhaps TRBD2 (6 bases). CDR1 MNHNS and CDR2 SASEGT come from the germline V gene. Trimming took off 6 bases at V and 2 bases at J, with 15 bases between the two ends. CDR3 length equals 15 residues. The CDR3 DNA reads TGTGCCAGCAGCCTGGGGGGACTTTCCACAGATACGCAGTATTTT. Its protein product is CASSLGGLSTDTQYF.

This clonotype has just a few counts. The chain is built from TRBV29-1 and TRBJ2-2; 8 bases fit TRBD1. Germline V gene lookup returns CDR1 SQVTM and CDR2 ANQGSEA. The CDR3 has 12 amino acids. With V trimmed by 7 bases and J by 4 bases, 2 bases remained unmatched. In nucleotides, the CDR3 is TGCAGCGCGGACAGGGTCACCGGGGAGCTGTTTTTT. Amino acids: CSADRVTGELFF.

This clonotype showed up just a few times. The J gene is TRBJ1-1, the V gene TRBV20-1; D is uncertain. Trimming pared 3 bases from V and 4 bases from J, leaving 18 bases between. Germline assignment: CDR1 DFQATT and CDR2 SNEGSKA (reference sequence). The CDR3 length is 15 residues. CDR3 region: CSARVLMTEGTEAFF. The CDR3 coding sequence is TGCAGTGCTAGGGTATTAATGACGGAAGGCACTGAAGCTTTCTTT.